The next 30 T cell receptor beta chains were all read from a single sample in a study of shared clonotypes between healthy human individuals. Generated by immunoSEQ multiplex PCR, the TCRdb table keeps only in-frame clones and is missing some. This sample has roughly 1,100,000 clones, with approximately 76% found just once. Sequenced: memory CD4+ T cells sorted from blood. Subset meaning: CD45RA-negative fraction. The source of these receptors is a man in his late teens or twenties in good health.

V gene TRBV7-9 combines with J gene TRBJ1-2; 8 bases fit TRBD1. J lost 5 bases, V lost 6 bases, and 5 bases had no gene match. CDR3 length: 13 amino acids. Per the germline V gene, CDR1 is SEHNR and CDR2 is FQNEAQ (reference sequence). The CDR3 DNA is TGTGCCAGCAGAGCCGGACAGGGTTATGGCTACACCTTC. Translated: CASRAGQGYGYTF.

V usage is TRBV6-6 and J usage is TRBJ1-2; TRBD1 aligns across 7 bases. Trimming removed 4 bases from V and 8 bases from J; junction bases left unmatched: 7. The CDR3 spans 13 residues. CDR1 and CDR2 (germline): MNHNY, SVGAGI (reference sequence). In DNA form, the CDR3 reads TGTGCCAGCAGTTCAACAGGGGTTTGGGGCTACACCTTC. Translation: CASSSTGVWGYTF.

The chain combines TRBV7-2 with TRBJ2-7, with D possibly TRBD1 on 5 matching bases. Deletions cut 6 bases from V and 0 bases from J, with 12 bases between. CDR1 and CDR2 (germline): SGHTA, FQGNSA. The CDR3 is made up of 14 amino acids. CDR3 in amino acids: CASRTQTDSYEQYF. The CDR3 DNA is TGTGCCAGCAGGACTCAGACAGACTCCTACGAGCAGTACTTC.

The chain recombines TRBV5-8 with TRBJ1-3; 8 bases match TRBD1. Trimming at V came to 6 bases and at J to 2 bases, leaving 10 bases not matched to a gene. The CDR3 consists of 16 residues. Germline CDR1 and CDR2: SGHTS and YDEGEE. CDR3 protein: CASNSGDRGPGNTIYF. The CDR3, as DNA: TGTGCCAGCAATTCTGGCGACAGGGGTCCTGGAAACACCATATATTTT.

The V gene is TRBV7-8, the J gene TRBJ2-5; 7 bases agree with TRBD2. CDR1 is SGHVS and CDR2 is FQNEAQ in the germline V gene. The V segment lost 5 bases and the J segment 2 bases; nucleotides outside the gene matches: 8. This CDR3 comprises 15 residues. DNA of the CDR3: TGTGCCAGCAGCCATAAGGCGGGAGCACAAGAGACCCAGTACTTC. It translates to CASSHKAGAQETQYF.

The genes are TRBV28 and TRBJ2-2, with TRBD1 identical over 7 bases. Per germline, CDR1 MDHEN and CDR2 SYDVKM. Unmatched junction bases numbered 15, after V lost 10 bases and J lost 7 bases. This CDR3 contains 15 residues. As DNA, the CDR3 is TGTGCCACCAGAGGGGACAGCCTAAAGAACGGGGAGCTGTTTTTT. It is translated as CATRGDSLKNGELFF.

This clone was recorded once. The rearrangement uses TRBV28 and TRBJ1-1, with TRBD1 identical over 7 bases. The junction had 11 bases not matched to a gene; V was cut back by 5 bases and J by 5 bases. CDR1 MDHEN and CDR2 SYDVKM come from the germline V gene. This CDR3 contains 15 residues. The CDR3, as DNA: TGTGCCAGCAGTCCAGTAGACAGGGTGAGAACTGAAGCTTTCTTT. Translated: CASSPVDRVRTEAFF.

The chain is built from TRBV6-5 and TRBJ2-1; 8 positions agree with TRBD2. J lost 5 bases, V lost 7 bases, and 10 bases had no gene match. Germline CDR1 MNHEY, CDR2 SVGAGI. There are 15 residues in the CDR3. DNA for the CDR3: TGTGCCAGCATTCCGGGACTAGTCAAAGACAATGAGCAGTTCTTC. Translated: CASIPGLVKDNEQFF.

Notes on this clone: At one boundary the junction diverges from the germline segment, which might be a read error. The J gene is TRBJ2-5, the V gene TRBV7-7; TRBD2 is a possible D gene (6 bases). The CDR3 length is 14 residues. The germline gives CDR1 SSHAT, CDR2 FNYEAQ (reference sequence). CDR3 region: CASSLGGVQETQYF. CDR3 in DNA: TGTGCTAGCAGCTTAGGAGGGGTCCAAGAGACCCAGTACTTC.

V and J are TRBV6-1 and TRBJ1-2; tentative D call: TRBD1 (6 bases). V was cut by 3 bases and J by 6 bases, with 14 bases left in between. The CDR3 sequence is 14 residues long. Per the germline V gene, CDR1 is MNHNS and CDR2 is SASEGT. CDR3 nucleotides: TGTGCCAGCAGTGACCTCTGGCAGGGGAATGGCTACACCTTC. Translated, it gives CASSDLWQGNGYTF.

Remarks on this clone: With a far larger clone one base away, a read error is the likely cause. The same CDR3 arises from other DNA sequences in this sample as well. The J gene is TRBJ2-2, the V gene TRBV28; 8 bases map to TRBD2. V gave up 2 bases and J gave up 1 base; unmatched junction bases: 0. The CDR3 totals 15 residues. Germline-derived CDR1 and CDR2 are MDHEN and SYDVKM. The chain's CDR3 is CASSLAGGNTGELFF. For the CDR3, the DNA is TGTGCCAGCAGTTTAGCGGGAGGGAACACCGGGGAGCTGTTTTTT.

The J gene is TRBJ2-4, the V gene TRBV4-3; 7 bases line up with TRBD1. This CDR3 has 16 amino acids. The germline gives CDR1 LGHNA, CDR2 YSLEER. J gave up 6 bases and V 3 bases, and 11 bases lay outside the gene matches. The CDR3 loop reads CASSQDKGAVRNIQYF. The CDR3 DNA is TGCGCCAGCAGCCAGGACAAGGGGGCTGTAAGAAACATTCAGTACTTC.

This rearrangement joins TRBV28 to TRBJ2-1; the D is unclear. Germline CDR1 reads MDHEN; CDR2 reads SYDVKM. The CDR3 has 13 amino acids. V was trimmed by 7 bases and J by 7 bases, leaving 14 bases between them. This chain's CDR3 is CASTYYTENEQFF. CDR3 nucleotide sequence: TGTGCCAGCACGTATTACACGGAGAATGAGCAGTTCTTC. The full variable domain, rest sourced from reference TRBV28 and TRBJ2-1, is DVKVTQSSRYLVKRTGEKVFLECVQDMDHENMFWYRQDPGLGLRLIYFSYDVKMKEKGDIPEGYSVSREKKERFSLILESASTNQTSMYLCASTYYTENEQFFGPGTRLTVL.

V and J are TRBV27 and TRBJ2-3, with D perhaps matching TRBD1 or TRBD2 (5 bases each). Germline V gene data show CDR1 as MNHEY and CDR2 as SMNVEV (reference sequence). This CDR3 contains 13 residues. Deletions cut 3 bases from V and 4 bases from J, with 8 bases between. This CDR3 reads CASSLRGADTQYF. The CDR3 nucleotides are TGTGCCAGCAGTTTGAGGGGTGCAGATACGCAGTATTTT.

This chain uses TRBV5-1 with TRBJ2-1; 11 nucleotides align to TRBD2. The CDR3 spans 16 residues. Germline-derived CDR1 and CDR2 are SGHRS and YFSETQ. With 3 bases clipped from V and 9 bases from J, the junction kept 11 bases outside the gene matches. CDR3 sequence (DNA): TGCGCCAGCAGCTCAGTCTGTACTAGCGGGAGTTGTGAGCAGTTCTTC. Translating gives CASSSVCTSGSCEQFF.

V and J are TRBV10-3 and TRBJ2-5; 11 nucleotides line up with TRBD2. CDR3 length: 15 amino acids. V gave up 4 bases and J gave up 4 bases; unmatched junction bases: 5. From germline, CDR1 is ENHRY and CDR2 SYGVKD. CDR3 in DNA: TGTGCCATCAGTGTAGCGGGAGGGCCAGGAGAGACCCAGTACTTC. Its protein is CAISVAGGPGETQYF.

This clone is a singleton in its sample. The chain has TRBV28 and TRBJ1-1; D remains ambiguous. V shed 4 bases and J shed 4 bases, with 16 bases lying between them. The CDR3 spans 15 residues. Looked up from germline, CDR1 is MDHEN and CDR2 is SYDVKM. The CDR3 loop is CASSSERVWGTEAFF. In nucleotides, the CDR3 is TGTGCCAGCAGTTCCGAGAGGGTTTGGGGCACTGAAGCTTTCTTT.

V is TRBV5-1 and J is TRBJ1-1; 10 bases fit TRBD1. The J segment lost 0 bases and the V segment lost 3 bases, leaving 5 bases of the junction unmatched. Per the germline V gene, CDR1 is SGHRS and CDR2 is YFSETQ. The length of the CDR3 is 16 residues. Here the CDR3 reads CASSWMGQGLNTEAFF. CDR3 bases: TGCGCCAGCAGCTGGATGGGACAGGGGTTGAACACTGAAGCTTTCTTT.

About this clone itself: One end of the junction varies from germline; a read error may be responsible. The chain is built from TRBV7-2 and TRBJ1-4, with 9 bases lining up with TRBD1. The germline V gene has CDR1 SGHTA and CDR2 FQGNSA. The CDR3 spans 17 residues. In nucleotides, the CDR3 is TGTGCCGGCAGCTTAAGGAGGGGACAGGGCCTTTCCGAAAAACTGTTTTTT. Translation: CAGSLRRGQGLSEKLFF. The variable domain in full, completed from reference TRBV7-2 and TRBJ1-4, reads GAGVSQSPSNKVTEKGKDVELRCDPISGHTALYWYRQSLGQGLEFLIYFQGNSAPDKSGLPSDRFSAERTGGSVSTLTIQRTQQEDSAVYLCAGSLRRGQGLSEKLFFGSGTQLSVL.

This rearrangement joins TRBV5-1 to TRBJ1-5; D is unresolved. V was clipped by 5 bases and J by 2 bases, with 11 bases between them. CDR1 and CDR2 (germline): SGHRS, YFSETQ. This CDR3 has 14 residues. CDR3 sequence: CASSPEGGNQPQHF. The CDR3 DNA reads as TGCGCCAGCAGTCCGGAGGGCGGCAATCAGCCCCAGCATTTT.

V and J are TRBV7-2 and TRBJ2-7; 7 bases map to TRBD2. Germline V CDR1 and CDR2: SGHTA, FQGNSA. The CDR3 is 14 amino acids. The J segment lost 2 bases and the V segment lost 4 bases, leaving 5 bases of the junction unmatched. The CDR3 nucleotides are TGTGCCAGCAGCTCTAGCGGTTCCACCTACGAGCAGTACTTC. This codes for CASSSSGSTYEQYF.

The rearrangement uses TRBV23-1 and TRBJ1-3; the D is unclear. TRBV23-1 is flagged as an ORF with uncertain function. The CDR3 covers 13 residues. Trimming cost V 3 bases and J 0 bases, with 3 bases left between them. The CDR3 loop reads CASSQLSGNTIYF. For the CDR3, the DNA is TGCGCCAGCAGTCAGCTCTCTGGAAACACCATATATTTT.

The chain is built from TRBV10-2 and TRBJ2-5, with 7 bases lining up with TRBD1. CDR3 length: 13 amino acids. Looked up from germline, CDR1 is WSHSY and CDR2 is SAAADI. Trimming at V came to 6 bases and at J to 5 bases, leaving 6 bases not matched to a gene. Written as DNA, the CDR3 is TGCGCCAGCAGGACAGGGATCTTGGAGACCCAGTACTTC. Its protein product is CASRTGILETQYF.

V and J are TRBV2 and TRBJ2-6; no clear D gene. Trimming pared 3 bases from V and 0 bases from J, leaving 12 bases between. This CDR3 spans 17 amino acids. Germline CDR1 and CDR2: SNHLY and FYNNEI. CDR3 sequence: CASSENGLSSGANVLTF. CDR3 DNA: TGTGCCAGCAGTGAGAACGGTTTAAGCTCTGGGGCCAACGTCCTGACTTTC. Together with reference TRBV2 and TRBJ2-6, the CDR3 gives the full variable domain: EPEVTQTPSHQVTQMGQEVILRCVPISNHLYFYWYRQILGQKVEFLVSFYNNEISEKSEIFDDQFSVERPDGSNFTLKIRSTKLEDSAMYFCASSENGLSSGANVLTFGAGSRLTVL.

The V call is TRBV10-3, the J call TRBJ2-7; 9 positions match TRBD2. V was pared by 10 bases and J by 2 bases, with 6 bases of the junction left unmatched. The germline gives CDR1 ENHRY, CDR2 SYGVKD. This CDR3 comprises 13 residues. Written as DNA, the CDR3 is TGTGCCACCGTAGCGGGAGCGGCCTACGAGCAGTACTTC. The encoded protein is CATVAGAAYEQYF.

J is TRBJ2-5 and V is TRBV7-2, with TRBD2 matching over 9 bases. This CDR3 contains 15 residues. Unmatched junction bases numbered 9, after V lost 7 bases and J lost 3 bases. Germline CDR1 SGHTA, CDR2 FQGNSA. The CDR3 reads CASTPTSGLKETQYF. The CDR3 coding sequence is TGTGCCAGCACCCCGACTAGCGGTTTAAAAGAGACCCAGTACTTC.

The chain uses TRBV7-9 and TRBJ1-2, with D maybe TRBD1 (6 bases). This CDR3 spans 13 amino acids. The V gene lost 5 bases and the J gene lost 7 bases, with 14 bases spanning the gap. CDR1 is SEHNR, CDR2 FQNEAQ, per germline (reference sequence). CDR3 sequence (DNA): TGTGCCAGCAGCGGGGGGCAGGTGTCTGGCTACACCTTC. Protein sequence: CASSGGQVSGYTF. The full variable domain, completed using reference TRBV7-9 and TRBJ1-2, is DTGVSQNPRHKITKRGQNVTFRCDPISEHNRLYWYRQTLGQGPEFLTYFQNEAQLEKSRLLSDRFSAERPKGSFSTLEIQRTEQGDSAMYLCASSGGQVSGYTFGSGTRLTVV.

CDR3 bases: TGTGCCAGCATTCCCGGACAGGCTGGAAACACCATATATTTT. Translated: CASIPGQAGNTIYF. The rearrangement uses TRBV28 and TRBJ1-3; 7 bases agree with TRBD1. The length of the CDR3 is 14 residues. Germline values: CDR1 MDHEN, CDR2 SYDVKM. The V segment lost 7 bases and the J segment 2 bases; nucleotides outside the gene matches: 5.

The chain has TRBV7-2 and TRBJ2-5; TRBD1 matches at 10 bases. Per germline, CDR1 SGHTA and CDR2 FQGNSA. This CDR3 has 15 residues. The V segment lost 4 bases and the J segment 3 bases; nucleotides outside the gene matches: 5. In DNA form, the CDR3 reads TGTGCCAGCAGCTACCTCGGGACAGGGGAAGAGACCCAGTACTTC. It translates to CASSYLGTGEETQYF. The variable domain in full, with the rest retrieved from reference TRBV7-2 and TRBJ2-5, is GAGVSQSPSNKVTEKGKDVELRCDPISGHTALYWYRQSLGQGLEFLIYFQGNSAPDKSGLPSDRFSAERTGGSVSTLTIQRTQQEDSAVYLCASSYLGTGEETQYFGPGTRLLVL.

The gene calls are TRBV6-5 and TRBJ1-1; 8 bases are shared with TRBD1. V shed 5 bases, J shed 5 bases, and the junction held 10 bases outside the gene matches. From germline, CDR1 is MNHEY and CDR2 SVGAGI. This CDR3 has 15 residues. CDR3 residues: CASSRPGGLGTEAFF. The DNA for the CDR3 is TGTGCCAGCAGTAGACCAGGGGGCTTAGGGACTGAAGCTTTCTTT.